A single sample gave rise to the 32 T cell receptor beta chains below, sequenced in a study of immune evolution from preneoplasia to lung adenocarcinoma. Repertoires were generated with immunoSEQ multiplex PCR, while TCRdb's copy carries only in-frame clones and drops some. The sample includes 4,000 to 4,500 clones, around 80% of them seen just once. The sequenced material came from FFPE invasive lung adenocarcinoma tissue. The receptors originated from a person between 65 and 79 years old with invasive lung adenocarcinoma. Some clones in this sample may be carry-over from other donors' samples.

The gene calls are TRBV6-4 and TRBJ1-5; a weak D match, TRBD1 (6 bases). From germline, CDR1 is MRHNA and CDR2 SNTAGT. Trimming removed 5 bases at V and 4 bases at J, with 12 bases between. The CDR3 totals 14 residues. CDR3 sequence (DNA): TGTGCCAGCAGTCTGGGGGCCCCGAATCAGCCCCAGCATTTT. Protein: CASSLGAPNQPQHF.

CDR3 sequence (DNA): TGCGCCAGCAGCCAAGGACAGGGCCCCTTTGGGGACTATGGCTACACCTTC. This encodes CASSQGQGPFGDYGYTF. V usage is TRBV4-3 and J usage is TRBJ1-2; TRBD1 matches at 7 bases. The CDR3 loop spans 17 amino acids. Trimming at V came to 1 base and at J to 3 bases, leaving 11 bases not matched to a gene. Per germline, CDR1 LGHNA and CDR2 YSLEER.

The V gene is TRBV21-1, the J gene TRBJ2-3; the D call of TRBD1 is as the table states it, not checked on the DNA. TRBV21-1 constitutes a pseudogene. This CDR3 spans 13 amino acids. CDR3 nucleotide sequence: TGTGCCAGCAGACTGCGGACAAATCATACGCAGTATTTT. As protein: CASRLRTNHTQYF.

This clone is a singleton in its sample. J is TRBJ1-1 and V is TRBV7-9; tentative D call: TRBD1 (6 bases). V lost 5 bases to trimming and J lost 1 base, with 11 bases between them. CDR1 and CDR2 from the germline V gene are SEHNR and FQNEAQ (reference sequence). The CDR3 consists of 14 residues. The CDR3 spells CASSVGAENTEAFF. CDR3 nucleotide sequence: TGTGCCAGCAGCGTGGGGGCAGAGAACACTGAAGCTTTCTTT.

The V gene is TRBV21-1, the J gene TRBJ2-7; the table names TRBD2, a call not compared with the DNA. TRBV21-1 is shown as a pseudogene. This CDR3 contains 16 residues. CDR3 protein: CASSKVYGTGVYEQYF. Here the CDR3 DNA reads TGTGCCAGCAGCAAAGTCTACGGGACGGGAGTCTACGAGCAGTACTTC.

With respect to this clone: Additional DNA sequences in this sample encode the identical CDR3. This chain uses TRBV18 with TRBJ1-2; tentative D call: TRBD1 (6 bases). V was cut by 0 bases and J by 13 bases, with 15 bases left in between. CDR3 length equals 13 residues. Germline lookup yields CDR1 KGHSH and CDR2 LQKENI. CDR3 coding DNA: TGTGCCAGCTCACCACCGGGGGGCGATCGGTTCACCTTC. This encodes CASSPPGGDRFTF.

The chain recombines TRBV11-1 with TRBJ2-7, with unresolved D. V lost 1 base to trimming and J lost 5 bases, with 6 bases between them. CDR1 and CDR2 from the germline V gene are SGHAT and FQDESV (reference sequence). CDR3 length: 12 amino acids. The CDR3 coding sequence is TGTGCCAGCAGCTTAGAGATCGACGAGCAGTACTTC. Translating it yields CASSLEIDEQYF.

This chain links TRBV6-6 with TRBJ2-7; TRBD1 agrees at 8 bases. Germline V gene data show CDR1 as MNHNY and CDR2 as SVGAGI (reference sequence). This CDR3 region has 14 residues. V was pared by 1 base and J by 4 bases, with 3 bases of the junction left unmatched. The CDR3 region has the DNA TGTGCCAGCAGTTACTTTGGACAGGGTTACGAGCAGTACTTC. Its protein is CASSYFGQGYEQYF.

The rearrangement uses TRBV6-5 and TRBJ2-7; D is uncertain. The length of the CDR3 is 15 residues. The V gene's germline CDR1 is MNHEY and CDR2 SVGAGI. Trimming cost V 5 bases and J 1 base, with 15 bases left between them. CDR3 protein: CASSPSGSSSYEQYF. CDR3 nucleotides: TGTGCCAGCAGTCCTTCCGGCTCCTCTTCCTACGAGCAGTACTTC.

This sequence joins TRBV12-5 and TRBJ1-5; D is undetermined. The CDR3 contains 16 residues. Trimming cost V 6 bases and J 2 bases, with 17 bases left between them. The germline CDR1 and CDR2 sequences are LGHNT and FRNRAP. The CDR3 nucleotides read TGTGCTAGTGGCCACCCCTCAGCCTGGCGCAATCAGCCCCAGCATTTT. This encodes CASGHPSAWRNQPQHF.

The chain joins TRBV6-1 to TRBJ2-6; possibly TRBD1 for D (6 bases). The germline V gene encodes CDR1 MNHNS and CDR2 SASEGT. The V and J ends lost 4 bases and 1 base respectively, with 11 bases between them. The CDR3 consists of 16 residues. The CDR3 sequence is CASSGRGGSGANVLTF. CDR3 nucleotides: TGTGCCAGCAGTGGTAGAGGGGGATCTGGGGCCAACGTCCTGACTTTC.

V and J are TRBV27 and TRBJ2-2, with D possibly being TRBD2 (7 bases). Germline V gives CDR1 MNHEY, CDR2 SMNVEV (reference sequence). The ends were cut back, 7 bases at V and 0 bases at J, with 12 bases in the middle. The CDR3 sequence is 15 residues long. The CDR3 sequence is CASTWGGPNTGELFF. The CDR3 DNA reads TGTGCCAGCACATGGGGGGGGCCGAACACCGGGGAGCTGTTTTTT.

The chain joins TRBV5-6 to TRBJ2-3; 11 bases align to TRBD2. Germline V gene sequence: CDR1 SGHDT, CDR2 YYEEEE. The length of the CDR3 is 14 residues. V lost 5 bases to trimming and J lost 6 bases; unmatched junction nucleotides: 5. DNA for the CDR3: TGTGCCAGCAGTCTAGCGGGAGGCTCGGATACGCAGTATTTT. This sequence encodes CASSLAGGSDTQYF.

This clone was found once. This chain connects TRBV20-1 to TRBJ1-4; D is unclear. Germline values: CDR1 DFQATT, CDR2 SNEGSKA (reference sequence). Trimming removed 6 bases from V and 6 bases from J, with 8 bases in between. The CDR3 is 11 residues long. The CDR3 region has the DNA TGCAGTGCGAGATATGATGAAAAACTGTTTTTT. Its protein product is CSARYDEKLFF.

The chain uses TRBV28 and TRBJ2-7; D gene ambiguous. Germline values: CDR1 MDHEN, CDR2 SYDVKM. The CDR3 totals 11 residues. Deletions cut 5 bases from V and 2 bases from J, with 4 bases between. CDR3 DNA sequence: TGTGCCAGCAGTCTAGCCTACGAGCAGTACTTC. Translated: CASSLAYEQYF.

J is TRBJ2-3 and V is TRBV18; no reliable D call. This CDR3 has 14 amino acids. Germline CDR1 is KGHSH and CDR2 is LQKENI. Trimming removed 5 bases at V and 7 bases at J, with 16 bases between. The CDR3 protein is CASSISDGANTQYF. As DNA, the CDR3 is TGTGCCAGCTCAATCTCGGACGGAGCGAATACGCAGTATTTT.

This clone was picked up a small number of times. The J gene is TRBJ2-7, the V gene TRBV5-1; D might be TRBD1 or TRBD2, each matching 5 bases. This CDR3 has 15 residues. Trimming removed 5 bases at V and 1 base at J, with 16 bases between. Germline loops: CDR1 SGHRS, CDR2 YFSETQ. This CDR3 reads CASRNTGTGSYEQYF. The CDR3 region has the DNA TGCGCCAGCAGAAATACGGGGACCGGTTCCTACGAGCAGTACTTC.

This clone was counted between two and nine times. The chain is built from TRBV18 and TRBJ2-7; 9 nucleotides agree with TRBD2. V was clipped by 6 bases and J by 4 bases; unmatched bases: 10. Germline V CDR1 and CDR2: KGHSH, LQKENI. The CDR3 is made up of 15 amino acids. DNA of the CDR3: TGTGCCAGCTCCCAGAACAGCGGGAGGATGTACGAGCAGTACTTC. Protein sequence: CASSQNSGRMYEQYF.

The genes are TRBV21-1 and TRBJ2-7; TRBD1 is taken as the D call from the table, unchecked against the DNA. TRBV21-1 is reported as a pseudogene. The CDR3 spans 14 residues. CDR3 loop: CASSDRDSSYEQYF. CDR3 coding DNA: TGTGCCAGCAGCGACCGGGACAGCTCCTACGAGCAGTACTTC.

The gene calls are TRBV30 and TRBJ2-1; D remains ambiguous. The germline V gene has CDR1 GTSNPN and CDR2 SVGIG (reference sequence). The CDR3 has 10 residues. Here the CDR3 DNA reads TGTGCTCGGTCGGACAATGAGCAGTTCTTC. Translating gives CARSDNEQFF.

The chain is built from TRBV5-8 and TRBJ2-3; 9 bases agree with TRBD2. Germline CDR1 SGHTS, CDR2 YDEGEE. The CDR3 is 14 residues long. The ends lost 2 bases at V and 8 bases at J; junction bases unmatched: 6. CDR3 nucleotides: TGTGCCAGCAGCTTTAGCGGGGGTGCGTCTACGCAGTATTTT. Its translation is CASSFSGGASTQYF.

This clone was recorded a few times. V gene TRBV28 combines with J gene TRBJ2-4; D possibly corresponds to TRBD1 (5 bases). V lost 10 bases and J 1 base, leaving 14 bases between the germline ends. The CDR3 length is 14 residues. Per germline, CDR1 MDHEN and CDR2 SYDVKM. The chain's CDR3 is CATNIPGAKNIQYF. CDR3 nucleotides: TGTGCCACCAACATACCAGGGGCCAAAAACATTCAGTACTTC.

The rearrangement joins TRBV2 to TRBJ1-1; D remains ambiguous. V was pared by 9 bases and J by 0 bases, with 11 bases between. The CDR3 runs to 13 residues. The V gene's germline CDR1 is SNHLY and CDR2 FYNNEI. Here the CDR3 DNA reads TGTGCCAGTGAGAGGAGGCTGAACACTGAAGCTTTCTTT. It yields the protein CASERRLNTEAFF.

The rearrangement joins TRBV25-1 to TRBJ2-7; 7 bases are a match to TRBD1. The CDR3 is 12 amino acids. V gave up 7 bases and J gave up 3 bases; unmatched junction bases: 3. Germline CDR1 is MGHDK and CDR2 is SYGVNS. The chain's CDR3 is CASTGQFYEQYF. The CDR3 coding sequence is TGTGCCAGCACGGGACAGTTCTACGAGCAGTACTTC.

The chain uses TRBV5-1 and TRBJ2-5; D is undetermined. Germline V gives CDR1 SGHRS, CDR2 YFSETQ. This CDR3 contains 14 residues. Trimming removed 2 bases at V and 1 base at J, with 9 bases between. The CDR3 region is CASSLGSFQETQYF. CDR3 coding DNA: TGCGCCAGCAGCTTAGGGTCTTTCCAAGAGACCCAGTACTTC.

This chain connects TRBV30 to TRBJ2-5; D might be TRBD1 (6 bases). CDR3 size: 16 residues. The V end lost 0 bases, the J end lost 0 bases, and 14 bases lay between the germline ends. The V gene's germline CDR1 is GTSNPN and CDR2 SVGIG (reference sequence). The CDR3 reads CAWSVPLHRDQETQYF. CDR3 sequence (DNA): TGTGCCTGGAGTGTACCCCTCCACAGGGACCAAGAGACCCAGTACTTC. The full variable domain, with the rest looked up from reference TRBV30 and TRBJ2-5, is SQTIHQWPATLVQPVGSPLSLECTVEGTSNPNLYWYRQAAGRGLQLLFYSVGIGQISSEVPQNLSASRPQDRQFILSSKKLLLSDSGFYLCAWSVPLHRDQETQYFGPGTRLLVL.

The rearrangement links TRBV30 to TRBJ2-7, with TRBD1 matching 10 bases. The germline CDR1 and CDR2 sequences are GTSNPN and SVGIG (reference sequence). This CDR3 spans 17 amino acids. V lost 8 bases and J lost 7; bases outside the gene matches: 23. CDR3 DNA: TGTGCCCCTAAAGGCACGGCAGGACAGGGGGTAATGGGTGAGCAGTACTTC. Its protein is CAPKGTAGQGVMGEQYF.

The V call is TRBV11-3, the J call TRBJ2-7; possibly TRBD2 for D (5 bases). This CDR3 is built from 13 residues. Looked up from germline, CDR1 is SGHNT and CDR2 is YENEEA. V shed 5 bases and J shed 6 bases, with 14 bases lying between them. The CDR3 coding sequence is TGTGCCAGCAGCCTGACTACGGTACGCGAGCAGTACTTC. Its translation: CASSLTTVREQYF.

The V call is TRBV5-4, the J call TRBJ2-1; the match to TRBD2 covers 11 bases. The CDR3 extends over 16 amino acids. The junction had 2 bases not matched to a gene; V was cut back by 0 bases and J by 3 bases. CDR1 SGHNT and CDR2 YYREEE come from the germline V gene (reference sequence). The CDR3 coding sequence is TGTGCCAGCAGCTTGGGGCTAGCGGGAGGCTACAATGAGCAGTTCTTC. Protein product: CASSLGLAGGYNEQFF.

The chain combines TRBV30 with TRBJ1-1, with D possibly TRBD1 on 5 matching bases. CDR1 and CDR2 from the germline V gene are GTSNPN and SVGIG (reference sequence). Trimming stripped 2 bases from V and 5 bases from J, with 21 bases between. The CDR3 is 16 amino acids. The CDR3 nucleotides read TGTGCCTGGAGTCCGAGAAGACAGACCCTTGGGACTGAAGCTTTCTTT. It translates to CAWSPRRQTLGTEAFF.

In this sample, this clone turned up a few times. The chain has TRBV7-9 and TRBJ2-5; 13 bases are shared with TRBD2. The CDR3 has 16 amino acids. J gave up 2 bases and V 4 bases, and 4 bases lay outside the gene matches. Germline V gene lookup returns CDR1 SEHNR and CDR2 FQNEAQ (reference sequence). The CDR3 loop reads CASSYTSGRAQETQYF. In DNA form, the CDR3 reads TGTGCCAGCAGCTACACTAGCGGGAGGGCTCAAGAGACCCAGTACTTC.

The table lists this clone with a few counts. Different DNA sequences within this sample yield the same CDR3. The chain is built from TRBV5-6 and TRBJ1-1, with TRBD1 as a possible D gene (6 bases). Germline loops: CDR1 SGHDT, CDR2 YYEEEE. The CDR3 consists of 16 residues. Deletions cut 0 bases from V and 4 bases from J, with 16 bases between. In nucleotides, the CDR3 is TGTGCCAGCAGCTTGGGACCGGGGGCGCAGGGCACTGAAGCTTTCTTT. The encoded protein is CASSLGPGAQGTEAFF.